Below, one T cell receptor beta chain is given with its context. Its antigen remains unknown. The record originates from a study of identifying expanded T cells in peripheral blood. Whole-study findings and limits: Clone count variance between roughly 2-week samples rose with total template count. Technical replicates showed around 1.2 changed clones; two weeks about 16; four weeks 19.

The junction had 6 bases not matched to a gene; V was cut back by 4 bases and J by 1 base. The germline V gene has CDR1 MGHDK and CDR2 SYGVNS. The CDR3 loop spans 16 amino acids. Data came from immunoSEQ multiplex PCR; TCRdb stores just in-frame clones and leaves some out. The sample has more than 75,000 clones; around 86% are singletons. During the collection period, no donor immune events like infections were recorded. Sequencing used blood. V usage is TRBV25-1 and J usage is TRBJ2-1; 8 positions match TRBD1. The receptor was isolated from a person aged 18 to 75 in good health. The CDR3 is CASSGWTGFSYNEQFF. The CDR3 DNA follows: TGTGCCAGCAGTGGATGGACAGGGTTTTCCTACAATGAGCAGTTCTTC.